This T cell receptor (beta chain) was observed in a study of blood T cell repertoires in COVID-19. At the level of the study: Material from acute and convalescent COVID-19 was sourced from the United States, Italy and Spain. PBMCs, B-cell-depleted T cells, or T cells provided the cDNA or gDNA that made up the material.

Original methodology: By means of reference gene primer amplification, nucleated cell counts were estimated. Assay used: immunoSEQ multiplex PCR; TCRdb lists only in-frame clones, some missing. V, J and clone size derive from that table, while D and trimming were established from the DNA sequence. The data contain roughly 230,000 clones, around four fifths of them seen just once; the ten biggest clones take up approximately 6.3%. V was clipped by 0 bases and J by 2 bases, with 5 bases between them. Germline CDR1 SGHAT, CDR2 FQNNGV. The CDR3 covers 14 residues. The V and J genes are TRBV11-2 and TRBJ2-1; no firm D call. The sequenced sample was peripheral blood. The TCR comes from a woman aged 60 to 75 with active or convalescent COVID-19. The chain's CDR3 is CASSLERAYNEQFF. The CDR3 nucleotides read TGTGCCAGCAGCTTAGAGCGCGCCTACAATGAGCAGTTCTTC.